The 9 T cell receptor beta chains in this list originate from one sample, sequenced in a study of OX40 agonist ivuxolimab in advanced cancers. Assay used: immunoSEQ multiplex PCR; TCRdb lists only in-frame clones, some missing. The table lists about 90,000 clones, roughly 93% of them singletons. The input for sequencing was CD4+ or CD8+ T cells sorted from blood, taken in a trial of the OX40 agonist ivuxolimab. Receptor source: an adult with an advanced solid tumor such as melanoma, head and neck, liver or kidney cancer.

This chain uses TRBV11-3 with TRBJ2-5, with D perhaps assigned TRBD1 or TRBD2 (5 bases each). Trimming stripped 1 base from V and 9 bases from J, with 18 bases between. This CDR3 has 15 residues. Germline V gives CDR1 SGHNT, CDR2 YENEEA. CDR3 sequence reads: CASSLGGPNGSPQYF. In DNA form, the CDR3 reads TGTGCCAGCAGCTTAGGGGGACCTAATGGGAGTCCCCAGTACTTC.

The V and J genes are TRBV5-4 and TRBJ2-5; the match to TRBD1 covers 8 bases. CDR1 SGHNT and CDR2 YYREEE come from the germline V gene (reference sequence). Trimming removed 3 bases from V and 5 bases from J; junction bases left unmatched: 15. This CDR3 is built from 17 residues. CDR3 nucleotides: TGTGCCAGCAGCTCCTTGAGGGCCAGGGGGCTGACGGAGACCCAGTACTTC. This sequence encodes CASSSLRARGLTETQYF.

This clone was seen once. This chain uses TRBV6-5 with TRBJ2-7; unclear D gene. This CDR3 spans 13 amino acids. V lost 0 bases, J lost 2 bases, and 5 bases lay in between. The germline V gene encodes CDR1 MNHEY and CDR2 SVGAGI. The CDR3 here is CASSYSVAYEQYF. CDR3 coding DNA: TGTGCCAGCAGTTACTCGGTAGCCTACGAGCAGTACTTC.

As for this clone: The junction departs from germline at one end; a sequencing error may be responsible. The chain combines TRBV20-1 with TRBJ2-1; D perhaps matches TRBD2 (5 bases). CDR1 DFQATT and CDR2 SNEGSKA come from the germline V gene (reference sequence). The CDR3 is 11 amino acids. DNA of the CDR3: TGCAGTGCTAGAGTGGTGGGAGCGGTACTCTTC. As protein: CSARVVGAVLF.

Here the CDR3 DNA reads TGTGCCAGCAGCTCCCCGGGACTAGCGCCCGACGAGCAGTACTTC. This translates into CASSSPGLAPDEQYF. The genes are TRBV5-4 and TRBJ2-7; 10 positions match TRBD2. Germline V gene data show CDR1 as SGHNT and CDR2 as YYREEE (reference sequence). The V segment lost 3 bases and the J segment 5 bases; nucleotides outside the gene matches: 8. The CDR3 contains 15 residues.

The V gene is TRBV25-1, the J gene TRBJ2-7; 10 bases are a match to TRBD2. Germline V gene lookup returns CDR1 MGHDK and CDR2 SYGVNS. CDR3 length equals 15 residues. J gave up 5 bases and V 11 bases, and 15 bases lay outside the gene matches. The CDR3 DNA reads as TGTGCCCCCCCGGCGGAGACTAGCGGGTTTCACGAGCAGTACTTC. This codes for CAPPAETSGFHEQYF.

The CDR3 DNA reads as TGTGCCAGCAGCGCTAGACAGGGGACGAACTATGGCTACACCTTC. Its protein product is CASSARQGTNYGYTF. This chain connects TRBV9 to TRBJ1-2, with TRBD1 matching 8 bases. This CDR3 spans 15 amino acids. Germline assignment: CDR1 SGDLS and CDR2 YYNGEE. After removal of 3 bases from V and 2 bases from J, the junction contained 6 bases not matched to a gene.

The DNA for the CDR3 is TGTGCCAGCAGCTTAGGACTAGTAGTCCCCTACGAGCAGTACTTC. Its translation is CASSLGLVVPYEQYF. V and J are TRBV7-2 and TRBJ2-7; maybe TRBD2 (6 bases). The CDR3 is 15 residues long. Germline V CDR1 and CDR2: SGHTA, FQGNSA. Trimming took off 1 base at V and 2 bases at J, with 12 bases between the two ends.

The chain carries TRBV18 and TRBJ2-5; D is unresolved. This CDR3 has 14 amino acids. V lost 0 bases and J lost 5, with 10 bases in between. Per germline, CDR1 KGHSH and CDR2 LQKENI. The CDR3 loop reads CASSPPLATETQYF. The CDR3 DNA is TGTGCCAGCTCACCACCGCTGGCGACGGAGACCCAGTACTTC.